The 15 T cell receptor beta chains reported below all come from one sample, sequenced in a study of blood T cell repertoires in COVID-19. TCRdb's copy holds only in-frame clones and misses some; the assay was immunoSEQ multiplex PCR. The table has about 140,000 clones, roughly 76% seen once; the top ten hold about 8.4%. The source material was peripheral blood. The receptors come from a woman between 45 and 60 years old with active or convalescent COVID-19.

This clone was seen once. The chain employs TRBV9 and TRBJ2-7; D is ambiguous. Germline V CDR1 and CDR2: SGDLS, YYNGEE. The CDR3 has 15 amino acids. Deletions cut 2 bases from V and 0 bases from J, with 12 bases between. The CDR3 DNA reads as TGTGCCAGCAGCGTTGATGACACCGACTCCTACGAGCAGTACTTC. Translation gives CASSVDDTDSYEQYF.

V gene TRBV15 combines with J gene TRBJ1-3; D might be TRBD1 (6 bases). Germline lookup yields CDR1 LNHNV and CDR2 YYDKDF (reference sequence). With 6 bases removed from V and 4 bases from J, the gap between germline ends came to 13 bases. The CDR3 loop spans 14 amino acids. CDR3 bases: TGTGCCACCAGTCGCGACAGGACGGGAAACACCATATATTTT. Its protein is CATSRDRTGNTIYF.

The CDR3 sequence is CASSPRTSESSYNEQFF. In nucleotides, the CDR3 is TGTGCCAGCAGCCCAAGGACTAGCGAGTCCTCCTACAATGAGCAGTTCTTC. The chain combines TRBV9 with TRBJ2-1; 9 bases are a match to TRBD2. J was trimmed by 0 bases and V by 4 bases; bases with no gene match: 8. CDR1 is SGDLS and CDR2 is YYNGEE in the germline V gene. The CDR3 sequence is 17 residues long.

The V and J genes are TRBV28 and TRBJ2-1; TRBD2 matches 14 bases. J lost 13 bases, V lost 5 bases, and 10 bases had no gene match. The length of the CDR3 is 15 residues. Looked up from germline, CDR1 is MDHEN and CDR2 is SYDVKM. CDR3 sequence: CASSPYSGLAGAQFF. The CDR3 DNA follows: TGTGCCAGCAGTCCTTACTCGGGACTAGCGGGAGCTCAGTTCTTC.

The chain recombines TRBV10-3 with TRBJ2-7; 11 bases line up with TRBD2. Germline V gives CDR1 ENHRY, CDR2 SYGVKD. Trimming removed 0 bases from V and 4 bases from J; junction bases left unmatched: 8. The length of the CDR3 is 17 residues. The CDR3 DNA reads TGTGCCATCAGTGAGTCCCTACTAGCGGGAGAAGGGTACGAGCAGTACTTC. Amino acid sequence: CAISESLLAGEGYEQYF.

The chain carries TRBV18 and TRBJ1-1; 7 bases fit TRBD1. The CDR3 sequence is 15 residues long. The V gene end was trimmed by 6 bases and the J gene end by 4 bases; junction bases not matched to a gene: 11. Germline CDR1 KGHSH, CDR2 LQKENI. This CDR3 is CASSQAPAGGTEAFF. CDR3 nucleotides: TGTGCCAGCTCGCAAGCCCCGGCAGGGGGCACTGAAGCTTTCTTT.

The chain uses TRBV25-1 and TRBJ2-2; 12 bases fit TRBD1. With V trimmed by 6 bases and J by 13 bases, 15 bases remained unmatched. The CDR3 covers 16 residues. Germline lookup yields CDR1 MGHDK and CDR2 SYGVNS. The CDR3 loop is CASRIGTGGSRGWLFF. The DNA for the CDR3 is TGTGCCAGCAGAATAGGGACAGGGGGCTCTAGGGGTTGGCTGTTTTTT.

The chain couples TRBV5-1 to TRBJ1-1; the D gene is possibly TRBD1 (5 bases). The CDR3 spans 16 residues. Trimming removed 2 bases from V and 3 bases from J, with 17 bases in between. Germline V CDR1 and CDR2: SGHRS, YFSETQ. CDR3 DNA: TGCGCCAGCAGCTTCGGGGGAGGGAGCGGGGACACTGAAGCTTTCTTT. Its protein is CASSFGGGSGDTEAFF.

This sequence joins TRBV4-1 and TRBJ1-4; 10 nucleotides match TRBD1. Germline CDR1 is MGHRA and CDR2 is YSYEKL. The junction had 6 bases not matched to a gene; V was cut back by 4 bases and J by 7 bases. The CDR3 spans 15 residues. The CDR3 DNA reads TGCGCCAGCAGCCCAGAGACAGGGGGCTTTGAAAAACTGTTTTTT. The encoded protein is CASSPETGGFEKLFF.

Only a few counts were recorded for this clone. The chain employs TRBV5-8 and TRBJ2-7; possible D gene TRBD1, 5 bases. This CDR3 contains 12 residues. Trimming removed 3 bases from V and 7 bases from J, with 11 bases in between. In germline, CDR1 is SGHTS, CDR2 YDEGEE. The CDR3 protein is CASSSRVGEQYF. CDR3 nucleotide sequence: TGTGCCAGCAGCTCCAGGGTGGGGGAGCAGTACTTC.

The chain is built from TRBV30 and TRBJ1-5, with no clear D. Germline loops: CDR1 GTSNPN, CDR2 SVGIG (reference sequence). V shed 1 base and J shed 4 bases, with 14 bases lying between them. This CDR3 is built from 15 residues. CDR3 protein: CAWSGPGKRNQPQHF. The CDR3 DNA reads as TGTGCCTGGAGTGGCCCAGGAAAACGGAATCAGCCCCAGCATTTT.

This chain uses TRBV28 with TRBJ2-3; D unresolved. CDR3 length: 14 amino acids. With 1 base removed from V and 1 base from J, the gap between germline ends came to 6 bases. Per the germline V gene, CDR1 is MDHEN and CDR2 is SYDVKM. This chain's CDR3 is CASSLLQGTDTQYF. The CDR3 DNA is TGTGCCAGCAGTTTATTGCAGGGCACAGATACGCAGTATTTT.

There are a few counts of this clone. CDR3 amino acids: CASSLDGQGAENTIYF. The CDR3 nucleotides are TGCGCCAGCAGCTTGGACGGCCAGGGGGCTGAAAACACCATATATTTT. The chain employs TRBV5-1 and TRBJ1-3, with TRBD1 identical over 8 bases. CDR3 length: 16 amino acids. Germline V lookup: CDR1 SGHRS, CDR2 YFSETQ. V was pared by 0 bases and J by 6 bases, with 8 bases of the junction left unmatched. The full variable domain, in which reference TRBV5-1 and TRBJ1-3 provide the parts outside the CDR3, is KAGVTQTPRYLIKTRGQQVTLSCSPISGHRSVSWYQQTPGQGLQFLFEYFSETQRNKGNFPGRFSGRQFSNSRSEMNVSTLELGDSALYLCASSLDGQGAENTIYFGEGSWLTVV.

The gene calls are TRBV28 and TRBJ2-5; 10 nucleotides line up with TRBD1. CDR1 is MDHEN, CDR2 SYDVKM, per germline. There are 15 residues in the CDR3. V was pared by 4 bases and J by 4 bases, with 6 bases of the junction left unmatched. CDR3 DNA: TGTGCCAGCAGTTCGATCCGGGACAGGGGAGAGACCCAGTACTTC. It is translated as CASSSIRDRGETQYF.

V gene TRBV6-2 or TRBV6-3 combines with J gene TRBJ1-2; 8 positions match TRBD1. CDR3 size: 14 residues. Per germline, CDR1 MNHEY and CDR2 SVGEGT. The V and J ends lost 5 bases and 0 bases, in that order; junction bases with no gene match: 2. DNA of the CDR3: TGTGCCAGCAGTCCACAGGGGGCTAACTATGGCTACACCTTC. Encoded protein: CASSPQGANYGYTF.